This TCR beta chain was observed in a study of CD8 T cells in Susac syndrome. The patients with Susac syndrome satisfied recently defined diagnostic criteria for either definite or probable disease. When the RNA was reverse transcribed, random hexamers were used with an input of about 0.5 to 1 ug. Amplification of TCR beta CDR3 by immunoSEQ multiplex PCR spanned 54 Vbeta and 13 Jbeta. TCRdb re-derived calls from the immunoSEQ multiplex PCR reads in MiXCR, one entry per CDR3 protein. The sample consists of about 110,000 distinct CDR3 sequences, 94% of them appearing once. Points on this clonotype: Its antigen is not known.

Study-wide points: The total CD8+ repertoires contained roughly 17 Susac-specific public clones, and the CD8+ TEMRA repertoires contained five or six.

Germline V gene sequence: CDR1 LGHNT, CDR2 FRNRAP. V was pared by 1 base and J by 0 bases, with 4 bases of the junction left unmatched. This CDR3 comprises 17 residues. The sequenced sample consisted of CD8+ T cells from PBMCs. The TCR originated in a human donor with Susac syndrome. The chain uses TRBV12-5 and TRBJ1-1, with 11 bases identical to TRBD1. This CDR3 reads CASGLAGQGVLNTEAFF. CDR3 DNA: TGTGCTAGTGGTTTGGCGGGACAGGGGGTCTTGAACACTGAAGCTTTCTTT. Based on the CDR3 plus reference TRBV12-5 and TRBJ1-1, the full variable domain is DARVTQTPRHKVTEMGQEVTMRCQPILGHNTVFWYRQTMMQGLELLAYFRNRAPLDDSGMPKDRFSAEMPDATLATLKIQPSEPRDSAVYFCASGLAGQGVLNTEAFFGQGTRLTVV.